Listed here are 16 T cell receptor beta chains from one sample, sequenced in a study of shared clonotypes between healthy human individuals. The data were produced by immunoSEQ multiplex PCR, yet TCRdb's version contains in-frame clones alone and is incomplete. The sample records more than 2,000,000 clones, just over 90% being singletons. Sequenced material: naive CD4+ T cells sorted from blood. Specified subset: CD45RA+ positively selected. Every receptor here comes from a man aged 18 to 30 in good health.

V is TRBV5-1 and J is TRBJ2-7; TRBD1 matches at 9 bases. Germline CDR1 reads SGHRS; CDR2 reads YFSETQ. The V gene end was trimmed by 5 bases and the J gene end by 4 bases; junction bases not matched to a gene: 10. The CDR3 contains 15 residues. For the CDR3, the DNA is TGCGCCAGCAGACCAACAGGGGGCGGTACTTACGAGCAGTACTTC. Translation: CASRPTGGGTYEQYF.

The CDR3 DNA follows: TGTGCCAGCAGTTTATTCGAGACAGGGACCTACTATGGCTACACCTTC. Translated: CASSLFETGTYYGYTF. The chain combines TRBV27 with TRBJ1-2, with 7 nucleotides matching TRBD1. V was clipped by 1 base and J by 3 bases; unmatched bases: 8. The CDR3 is 16 residues long. Germline V gene sequence: CDR1 MNHEY, CDR2 SMNVEV (reference sequence).

This sequence joins TRBV28 and TRBJ1-1; D unclear. V was cut by 9 bases and J by 1 base, with 15 bases left in between. This CDR3 contains 14 residues. Germline assignment: CDR1 MDHEN and CDR2 SYDVKM. The CDR3 DNA reads as TGTGCCAGTCCCCCTAGTGAGGGGAACACTGAAGCTTTCTTT. Its protein product is CASPPSEGNTEAFF.

On this clone: Other DNA sequences from this sample encode an identical CDR3 as well. J is TRBJ2-2 and V is TRBV27, with 8 bases aligning to TRBD1. V was clipped by 3 bases and J by 1 base; unmatched bases: 4. This CDR3 is 16 amino acids long. Germline CDR1 MNHEY, CDR2 SMNVEV (reference sequence). The CDR3 nucleotides read TGTGCCAGCAGTTTCTCTGGGACAGGGAACACCGGGGAGCTGTTTTTT. It specifies CASSFSGTGNTGELFF.

The V call is TRBV5-1, the J call TRBJ1-1, with TRBD1 matching over 11 bases. V dropped 4 bases and J dropped 6; count of bases not matched to a gene: 5. CDR1 SGHRS and CDR2 YFSETQ come from the germline V gene. CDR3 length equals 14 residues. CDR3 DNA: TGCGCCAGCAGCGGGAGGACAGGGGGCCCTGAAGCTTTCTTT. It yields the protein CASSGRTGGPEAFF.

The rearrangement joins TRBV12-5 to TRBJ2-5; 8 nucleotides line up with TRBD2. V dropped 8 bases and J dropped 4; count of bases not matched to a gene: 12. Germline-derived CDR1 and CDR2 are LGHNT and FRNRAP. The CDR3 sequence is 15 residues long. The chain's CDR3 is CASRSSGTRLETQYF. Here the CDR3 DNA reads TGTGCTAGTCGGAGTAGCGGGACTCGATTAGAGACCCAGTACTTC.

The chain couples TRBV28 to TRBJ1-1; no firm D call. This CDR3 spans 11 amino acids. CDR1 MDHEN and CDR2 SYDVKM come from the germline V gene. V was cut by 10 bases and J by 6 bases, with 12 bases left in between. The CDR3 region is CATAGVAEAFF. The CDR3 coding sequence is TGTGCCACCGCCGGGGTAGCTGAAGCTTTCTTT.

This chain connects TRBV10-1 to TRBJ2-3; 8 nucleotides agree with TRBD2. The CDR3 extends over 12 amino acids. Germline loops: CDR1 WNHNN, CDR2 SYGVQD (reference sequence). V dropped 8 bases and J dropped 9; count of bases not matched to a gene: 7. This chain's CDR3 is CASAGGPGTQYF. The CDR3, as DNA: TGCGCCAGCGCGGGGGGCCCGGGGACGCAGTATTTT.

This clone was recorded only once. The chain uses TRBV7-9 and TRBJ1-1; possibly TRBD1 for D (6 bases). V was shortened by 2 bases and J by 4 bases, with 20 bases between the two germline ends. Germline V gene sequence: CDR1 SEHNR, CDR2 FQNEAQ (reference sequence). This CDR3 is built from 17 residues. CDR3 in amino acids: CASSLNPTGRGGTEAFF. The DNA of the CDR3 is TGTGCCAGCAGCTTAAATCCAACGGGCAGGGGAGGCACTGAAGCTTTCTTT.

The chain joins TRBV9 to TRBJ2-1; 14 nucleotides agree with TRBD2. CDR1 is SGDLS, CDR2 YYNGEE, per germline. The CDR3 covers 18 residues. The V segment lost 4 bases and the J segment 0 bases; nucleotides outside the gene matches: 6. CDR3 amino acids: CASSTWTSGGSSYNEQFF. CDR3 DNA sequence: TGTGCCAGCAGCACCTGGACTAGCGGGGGGAGCTCCTACAATGAGCAGTTCTTC.

The chain employs TRBV11-2 and TRBJ1-2, with D uncertain. This CDR3 region has 17 residues. V lost 3 bases and J lost 2, with 19 bases in between. CDR1 and CDR2 from the germline V gene are SGHAT and FQNNGV. The CDR3 reads CASSFGFGSVLNYGYTF. The CDR3 DNA is TGTGCCAGCAGCTTTGGGTTCGGGTCAGTCCTAAACTATGGCTACACCTTC.

Concerning this clone itself: The sample carries other DNA sequences with the same CDR3. The CDR3 DNA sequence: TGTGCCAGCAGCTCTCCGGGACTAGGCTCCTACGAGCAGTACTTC. Protein: CASSSPGLGSYEQYF. This chain connects TRBV5-6 to TRBJ2-7, with TRBD2 matching 8 bases. Germline V CDR1 and CDR2: SGHDT, YYEEEE. The CDR3 loop spans 15 amino acids. V was clipped by 3 bases and J by 0 bases; unmatched bases: 5.

A single count supports this clone. The rearrangement links TRBV7-2 to TRBJ2-1, with unresolved D. This CDR3 contains 16 residues. The V end lost 5 bases, the J end lost 4 bases, and 18 bases lay between the germline ends. The V gene's germline CDR1 is SGHTA and CDR2 FQGNSA. Written as DNA, the CDR3 is TGTGCCAGCAGCCAGGTGCGTGGGTCCTGGTACAATGAGCAGTTCTTC. It specifies CASSQVRGSWYNEQFF.

The chain uses TRBV11-2 and TRBJ1-3; D possibly corresponds to TRBD1 (5 bases). Germline V lookup: CDR1 SGHAT, CDR2 FQNNGV. The CDR3 has 15 residues. V gave up 2 bases and J gave up 3 bases, with 11 bases separating them. CDR3 residues: CASSLWWGGGNTIYF. The CDR3 DNA is TGTGCCAGCAGCTTATGGTGGGGGGGTGGAAACACCATATATTTT.

V usage is TRBV6-6 and J usage is TRBJ1-4; perhaps TRBD1 as D (6 bases). V was trimmed by 6 bases and J by 5 bases, leaving 16 bases between them. Germline V gene sequence: CDR1 MNHNY, CDR2 SVGAGI (reference sequence). The CDR3 spans 15 residues. The CDR3 coding sequence is TGTGCCAGCAGGCGACCGGACAGCACCAATGAAAAACTGTTTTTT. This translates into CASRRPDSTNEKLFF.

The chain is built from TRBV5-6 and TRBJ1-2; no reliable D call. This CDR3 contains 15 residues. Germline V CDR1 and CDR2: SGHDT, YYEEEE. Trimming stripped 0 bases from V and 0 bases from J, with 9 bases between. CDR3 in DNA: TGTGCCAGCAGCTTGGTAAAGGGCGCTAACTATGGCTACACCTTC. Translated: CASSLVKGANYGYTF. The whole variable domain, remainder taken from reference TRBV5-6 and TRBJ1-2, is DAGVTQSPTHLIKTRGQQVTLRCSPKSGHDTVSWYQQALGQGPQFIFQYYEEEERQRGNFPDRFSGHQFPNYSSELNVNALLLGDSALYLCASSLVKGANYGYTFGSGTRLTVV.